A selection of T cell receptor beta chains follows, all from one sample in a study of blood T cell repertoires in COVID-19. Sequencing was performed with immunoSEQ multiplex PCR; in TCRdb, only in-frame clones are kept and a portion is missing. The sample consists of around 160,000 clones, around 86% of them appearing once. Sequenced material: peripheral blood. These receptor sequences come from a man aged 18 to 35 with acute or convalescent COVID-19. Both conserved end residues are part of each CDR3. Fields, in order: V gene, J gene, clone size, D gene, CDR3 protein, CDR3 DNA. D genes are given only for firm matches. Part of the rows lack a size; the others show once, few, many or a class for expanded clones.

V: TRBV30; J: TRBJ1-5; size: -; D: -; CDR3: CAWSSGARAQHF; DNA: TGTGCCTGGAGTTCAGGGGCGCGGGCCCAGCATTTT
V: TRBV3-1/TRBV3-2; J: TRBJ2-5; size: -; D: -; CDR3: CASSQDPGETQYF; DNA: TGTGCCAGCAGCCAAGATCCAGGAGAGACCCAGTACTTC
V: TRBV28; J: TRBJ1-1; size: -; D: TRBD1; CDR3: CASRTSGTGVTEAFF; DNA: TGTGCCAGCAGGACATCCGGGACAGGGGTCACTGAAGCTTTCTTT
V: TRBV2; J: TRBJ2-5; size: -; D: TRBD2; CDR3: CASSEVWTSGQETQYF; DNA: TGTGCCAGCAGTGAAGTATGGACTAGCGGACAAGAGACCCAGTACTTC
V: TRBV4-2; J: TRBJ2-3; size: few; D: TRBD2; CDR3: CASSPSSSSGGADTQYF; DNA: TGTGCCAGCAGCCCGTCATCTTCCAGCGGGGGGGCCGATACGCAGTATTTT
V: TRBV4-1; J: TRBJ2-1; size: -; D: -; CDR3: CASSQQGLGRNEQFF; DNA: TGCGCCAGCAGCCAACAGGGGTTAGGGAGAAATGAGCAGTTCTTC
V: TRBV3-1/TRBV3-2; J: TRBJ2-1; size: -; D: -; CDR3: CASSQQFNEQFF; DNA: TGTGCCAGCAGCCAACAATTCAATGAGCAGTTCTTC
V: TRBV7-9; J: TRBJ1-1; size: -; D: TRBD1; CDR3: CASSLEGQGKLEAFF; DNA: TGTGCCAGCAGCTTAGAGGGACAGGGTAAGCTTGAAGCTTTCTTT
V: TRBV2; J: TRBJ1-2; size: few; D: -; CDR3: CASSERIVGVGYTF; DNA: TGTGCCAGCAGTGAACGAATCGTCGGAGTTGGCTACACCTTC
V: TRBV4-1; J: TRBJ2-1; size: -; D: TRBD1; CDR3: CASSQDPDRGWGNEQFF; DNA: TGCGCCAGCAGCCAAGATCCTGACAGGGGGTGGGGTAATGAGCAGTTCTTC
V: TRBV7-3; J: TRBJ2-6; size: few; D: -; CDR3: CASRHNRISGANVLTF; DNA: TGTGCCAGCAGGCATAACAGGATCTCTGGGGCCAACGTCCTGACTTTC
V: TRBV7-3; J: TRBJ2-3; size: -; D: TRBD2; CDR3: CASSSGTSGDTQYF; DNA: TGTGCCAGCAGCTCAGGGACTAGCGGCGATACGCAGTATTTT
V: TRBV5-1; J: TRBJ1-1; size: -; D: -; CDR3: CASSSQTGNTEAFF; DNA: TGCGCCAGCAGCTCGCAAACAGGGAACACTGAAGCTTTCTTT
V: TRBV7-9; J: TRBJ2-3; size: once; D: TRBD1; CDR3: CASSPTALRDRGTDTQYF; DNA: TGTGCCAGCAGCCCTACCGCGCTCCGGGACAGGGGCACAGATACGCAGTATTTT
V: TRBV7-2; J: TRBJ1-2; size: few; D: TRBD1; CDR3: CASSSTGGAGYGYTF; DNA: TGTGCCAGCAGCTCGACAGGGGGCGCAGGCTATGGCTACACCTTC
V: TRBV25-1; J: TRBJ1-2; size: -; D: -; CDR3: CASSEISQAGGYTF; DNA: TGTGCCAGCAGTGAAATCAGCCAGGCAGGTGGCTACACCTTC
V: TRBV5-1; J: TRBJ2-2; size: -; D: -; CDR3: CASTNLTQTGITDRGAVF; DNA: TGCGCCAGCACGAACTTAACTCAAACAGGGATAACGGACCGGGGAGCTGTTTTT
V: TRBV15; J: TRBJ1-5; size: once; D: TRBD1; CDR3: CATSTRTGKGNQPQHF; DNA: TGTGCCACCAGCACGAGGACAGGGAAAGGAAATCAGCCCCAGCATTTT
V: TRBV20-1; J: TRBJ1-2; size: -; D: TRBD1; CDR3: CSASLPEYDRGRDYGYTF; DNA: TGCAGTGCTAGTCTGCCCGAGTATGACAGGGGACGCGACTATGGCTACACCTTC
V: TRBV29-1; J: TRBJ1-1; size: -; D: TRBD1; CDR3: CSVLSIPGQMNTEAFF; DNA: TGCAGCGTCCTATCTATTCCGGGACAGATGAACACTGAAGCTTTCTTT
V: TRBV2; J: TRBJ2-6; size: -; D: -; CDR3: CASTKMEGSGANVLTF; DNA: TGTGCCAGCACTAAGATGGAGGGCTCTGGGGCCAACGTCCTGACTTTC
V: TRBV12-3/TRBV12-4; J: TRBJ1-2; size: -; D: -; CDR3: CASIHLTGGYTF; DNA: TGTGCCAGCATTCACCTCACAGGTGGCTACACCTTC
V: TRBV7-3; J: TRBJ2-5; size: -; D: -; CDR3: CASSLNPGPRETQYF; DNA: TGTGCCAGCAGCTTAAATCCAGGGCCCCGCGAGACCCAGTACTTC
V: TRBV3-1/TRBV3-2; J: TRBJ2-1; size: -; D: TRBD2; CDR3: CASSRALVLADNEQFF; DNA: TGTGCCAGCAGCCGGGCACTGGTACTAGCGGACAATGAGCAGTTCTTC
V: TRBV28; J: TRBJ2-5; size: -; D: TRBD2; CDR3: CASSLGGAGGLLETQYF; DNA: TGTGCCAGCAGTTTAGGGGGAGCGGGGGGGCTTTTAGAGACCCAGTACTTC
V: TRBV5-1; J: TRBJ1-4; size: -; D: TRBD1; CDR3: CASSFPPGQGGNEKLFF; DNA: TGCGCCAGCAGCTTTCCGCCGGGACAGGGCGGTAATGAAAAACTGTTTTTT